Shown below are 6 T cell receptor beta chains from a single sample sequenced in a study of shared clonotypes between healthy human individuals. Measured with immunoSEQ multiplex PCR; TCRdb has only the in-frame clones, and not every one. The profile shows some 96,000 clones, approximately 51% of them singletons. The sequenced sample consisted of PBMCs. Receptors originate from a woman aged 40 to 50 in good health. Some clones in this sample may be carry-over from other donors' samples.

The chain employs TRBV28 and TRBJ1-5, with 7 bases matching TRBD1. The V gene end was trimmed by 8 bases and the J gene end by 4 bases; junction bases not matched to a gene: 2. Germline values: CDR1 MDHEN, CDR2 SYDVKM. The CDR3 runs to 12 residues. The CDR3: CASQQGNQPQHF. CDR3 nucleotide sequence: TGTGCCAGCCAACAGGGGAATCAGCCCCAGCATTTT.

This clone has just one count. The rearrangement joins TRBV30 to TRBJ1-5; possible D gene TRBD1, 6 bases. The CDR3 is 14 amino acids. Germline CDR1 GTSNPN, CDR2 SVGIG (reference sequence). V shed 2 bases and J shed 11 bases, with 19 bases lying between them. This chain's CDR3 is CAWSPSGQRSAQHF. The CDR3 region has the DNA TGTGCCTGGAGTCCCTCGGGACAACGTTCGGCCCAGCATTTT.

This chain joins TRBV30 and TRBJ2-2, with 14 bases lining up with TRBD2. V gave up 4 bases and J gave up 6 bases; unmatched junction bases: 4. The CDR3 consists of 15 residues. Germline CDR1 and CDR2: GTSNPN and SVGIG (reference sequence). CDR3 sequence: CAWTGTSGSPGELFF. DNA of the CDR3: TGTGCCTGGACCGGGACTAGCGGGAGCCCCGGGGAGCTGTTTTTT.

This chain joins TRBV30 and TRBJ1-2; D not certain. V was trimmed by 0 bases and J by 4 bases, leaving 9 bases between them. CDR1 and CDR2 (germline): GTSNPN, SVGIG (reference sequence). The CDR3 spans 13 residues. The CDR3 region is CAWSVREGYGYTF. The CDR3 coding sequence is TGTGCCTGGAGTGTAAGGGAGGGCTATGGCTACACCTTC. The full variable domain, its missing parts supplied by reference TRBV30 and TRBJ1-2, is SQTIHQWPATLVQPVGSPLSLECTVEGTSNPNLYWYRQAAGRGLQLLFYSVGIGQISSEVPQNLSASRPQDRQFILSSKKLLLSDSGFYLCAWSVREGYGYTFGSGTRLTVV.

This clone appeared a single time. The gene calls are TRBV4-3 and TRBJ2-2; TRBD2 matches at 7 bases. The length of the CDR3 is 16 residues. Germline CDR1 and CDR2: LGHNA and YSLEER. V lost 3 bases to trimming and J lost 0 bases; unmatched junction nucleotides: 4. The CDR3 nucleotides read TGCGCCAGCAGCCAGTCGACTAGCACGAACACCGGGGAGCTGTTTTTT. The encoded protein is CASSQSTSTNTGELFF.

This clone was detected ten times or more. The J gene is TRBJ2-5, the V gene TRBV9; perhaps TRBD2 as D (6 bases). The CDR3 runs to 13 residues. CDR1 is SGDLS, CDR2 YYNGEE, per germline. The V and J ends lost 0 bases and 3 bases respectively, with 6 bases between them. This CDR3 is CASSVGGEETQYF. The CDR3 bases are TGTGCCAGCAGCGTAGGGGGGGAAGAGACCCAGTACTTC.